This TCR beta chain was obtained from a study of blood T cells in healthy people across ages. Findings of the study overall: Reliance upon unsorted PBMCs precluded definitive naive versus antigen-experienced comparison.

This CDR3 is built from 17 residues. The V gene's germline CDR1 is SGHTA and CDR2 FQGNSA. V shed 0 bases and J shed 1 base, with 13 bases lying between them. Comments on this clonotype: The target antigen is unknown.

The use of a sample-barcoded 5' primer and a J-beta primer mix characterized a second PCR of roughly 7 to 11 cycles. MiXCR was run by TCRdb on the 5' RACE reads, yielding one entry per CDR3 protein. The sample holds about 380,000 distinct CDR3 sequences, about half seen once. In terms of origin and age, donors were healthy Caucasian individuals from Russia aged 6 to 90. For every donor, a draw yielded approximately 9.9 milliliters of peripheral blood. This TCR came from a man aged 55-75 years in good health. The sequencing input was blood. This sequence joins TRBV7-2 and TRBJ1-5; possible D gene TRBD1, 6 bases. The CDR3 is CASSLAGAASSNQPQHF. In DNA, the CDR3 is TGTGCCAGCAGCTTAGCGGGGGCGGCTTCGAGCAATCAGCCCCAGCATTTT. Complete variable domain (other parts from reference TRBV7-2 and TRBJ1-5): GAGVSQSPSNKVTEKGKDVELRCDPISGHTALYWYRQSLGQGLEFLIYFQGNSAPDKSGLPSDRFSAERTGGSVSTLTIQRTQQEDSAVYLCASSLAGAASSNQPQHFGDGTRLSIL.